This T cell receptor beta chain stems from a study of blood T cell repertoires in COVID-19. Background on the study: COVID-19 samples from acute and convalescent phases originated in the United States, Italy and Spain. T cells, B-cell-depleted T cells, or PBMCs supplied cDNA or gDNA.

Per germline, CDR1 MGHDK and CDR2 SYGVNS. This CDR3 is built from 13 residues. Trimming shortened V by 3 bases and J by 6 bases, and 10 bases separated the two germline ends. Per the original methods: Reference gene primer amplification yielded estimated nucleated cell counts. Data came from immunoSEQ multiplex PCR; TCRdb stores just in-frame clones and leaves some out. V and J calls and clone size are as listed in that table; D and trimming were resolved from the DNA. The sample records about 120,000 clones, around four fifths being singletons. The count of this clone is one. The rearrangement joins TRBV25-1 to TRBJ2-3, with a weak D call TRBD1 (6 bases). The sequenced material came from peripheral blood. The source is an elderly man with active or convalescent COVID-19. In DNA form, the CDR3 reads TGTGCCAGCAGTGAGGGGGCGCTTGATACGCAGTATTTT. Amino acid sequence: CASSEGALDTQYF.